The 27 T cell receptor beta chains presented below share a single source sample, sequenced in a study of T cell repertoires in cytomegalovirus infection. TCRdb re-derived calls from the reads in MiXCR, one entry per CDR3 protein. Among around 450,000 distinct CDR3 sequences, under 40% were seen once, and the ten largest hold around 13%. Sequencing was performed on PBMCs. The receptors were gathered from a human donor in good health (CMV status not recorded). Some clones in this sample may be carry-over from other donors' samples.

This clonotype has only a few counts. The V gene is TRBV28, the J gene TRBJ2-1; D is possibly TRBD1 or TRBD2 (5 bases each). The germline V gene has CDR1 MDHEN and CDR2 SYDVKM. V was cut by 5 bases and J by 6 bases, with 20 bases left in between. This CDR3 is 16 amino acids long. The CDR3 nucleotides are TGTGCCAGCAGTCCCCGAGTGGGGGTTGGATCCAATGAGCAGTTCTTC. It specifies CASSPRVGVGSNEQFF.

The rearrangement uses TRBV15 and TRBJ1-2; D ambiguous. The germline V and J ends were trimmed by 8 bases and 2 bases, with 12 bases remaining between them. The CDR3 spans 13 residues. CDR1 is LNHNV and CDR2 is YYDKDF in the germline V gene (reference sequence). This CDR3 reads CATSATFNYGYTF. The CDR3, as DNA: TGTGCCACCTCTGCGACGTTCAACTATGGCTACACCTTC.

The V gene is TRBV20-1, the J gene TRBJ1-1, with D perhaps matching TRBD1 (5 bases). The CDR3 extends over 13 amino acids. In germline, CDR1 is DFQATT, CDR2 SNEGSKA (reference sequence). Trimming pared 0 bases from V and 9 bases from J, leaving 14 bases between. The CDR3 bases are TGCAGTGCTAGAGATGATTCGGGGCAGAAAGCTTTCTTT. It specifies CSARDDSGQKAFF.

Many counts were recorded for this clonotype. The genes are TRBV7-8 and TRBJ2-7, with a weak D call TRBD1 (5 bases). The germline V gene encodes CDR1 SGHVS and CDR2 FQNEAQ. The V end was cut by 0 bases, the J end by 7 bases, with 13 bases between. CDR3 size: 14 residues. CDR3 DNA sequence: TGTGCCAGCAGCTTAGCGTCGACAGCTAGTGAGCAGTACTTC. It encodes CASSLASTASEQYF.

The J gene is TRBJ2-1, the V gene TRBV11-2; D is undetermined. Trimming removed 3 bases at V and 4 bases at J, with 13 bases between. CDR1 SGHAT and CDR2 FQNNGV come from the germline V gene. The CDR3 covers 15 residues. CDR3 region: CASSLLGNRYNEQFF. The CDR3 coding sequence is TGTGCCAGCAGCTTGTTGGGAAACCGGTACAATGAGCAGTTCTTC.

To note about this clonotype: A much larger clone differs from this one at a single base, so this may be a read error. The rearrangement uses TRBV5-5 and TRBJ2-3, with unresolved D. The CDR3 extends over 14 amino acids. V lost 4 bases and J 0 bases, leaving 9 bases between the germline ends. Germline lookup yields CDR1 SGHKS and CDR2 YYEKEE (reference sequence). CDR3 sequence: CASSITTSTDTQYF. Written as DNA, the CDR3 is TGTGCCAGCAGCATCACGACTAGCACAGATACGCAGTATTTT.

The V call is TRBV7-2, the J call TRBJ2-7; possible D gene TRBD1, 7 bases. Germline V gives CDR1 SGHTA, CDR2 FQGNSA. With 6 bases removed from V and 4 bases from J, the gap between germline ends came to 13 bases. This CDR3 has 13 amino acids. The CDR3 coding sequence is TGTGCCAGCAGGACAGGGAGGTTATACGAGCAGTACTTC. Its translation: CASRTGRLYEQYF. The full variable domain, completed using reference TRBV7-2 and TRBJ2-7, is GAGVSQSPSNKVTEKGKDVELRCDPISGHTALYWYRQSLGQGLEFLIYFQGNSAPDKSGLPSDRFSAERTGGSVSTLTIQRTQQEDSAVYLCASRTGRLYEQYFGPGTRLTVT.

The chain uses TRBV7-2 and TRBJ2-7; D is ambiguous. Trimming took 3 bases from V and 2 from J, leaving 20 bases between them. This CDR3 comprises 17 residues. Germline loops: CDR1 SGHTA, CDR2 FQGNSA. The CDR3 here is CASSFQPSSWGTYEQYF. The CDR3 DNA reads TGTGCCAGCAGCTTCCAGCCTAGTTCTTGGGGTACCTACGAGCAGTACTTC.

The gene calls are TRBV7-6 and TRBJ1-1; unclear D gene. The CDR3 has 15 residues. Trimming took off 4 bases at V and 2 bases at J, with 14 bases between the two ends. Germline values: CDR1 SGHVS, CDR2 FNYEAQ. CDR3 region: CASSSLAVRNTEAFF. The CDR3, as DNA: TGTGCCAGCAGCTCCCTCGCAGTCCGCAACACTGAAGCTTTCTTT.

This clonotype has more than one count but fewer than ten. V usage is TRBV6-2 or TRBV6-3 and J usage is TRBJ2-5; D not certain. Trimming removed 5 bases at V and 3 bases at J, with 16 bases between. The CDR3 is made up of 15 amino acids. Germline CDR1 MNHEY, CDR2 SVGEGT. In DNA, the CDR3 is TGTGCCAGCAGTGCCCCGCGATACAGCGAAGAGACCCAGTACTTC. Protein sequence: CASSAPRYSEETQYF.

This chain joins TRBV5-1 and TRBJ1-1; D perhaps matches TRBD1 (6 bases). Per the germline V gene, CDR1 is SGHRS and CDR2 is YFSETQ. The length of the CDR3 is 16 residues. The germline V and J ends were trimmed by 4 bases and 5 bases, with 21 bases remaining between them. CDR3 sequence: CASSDNDRSPRTEAFF. The CDR3 DNA follows: TGCGCCAGCAGCGATAACGACAGGTCGCCAAGGACTGAAGCTTTCTTT.

The V and J genes are TRBV29-1 and TRBJ2-3, with TRBD2 matching 10 bases. Germline V CDR1 and CDR2: SQVTM, ANQGSEA. Trimming at V came to 4 bases and at J to 3 bases, leaving 4 bases not matched to a gene. The CDR3 extends over 14 amino acids. The CDR3 DNA is TGCAGCGTTGTAGCGGGGGGCAAGACAGATACGCAGTATTTT. Translated, it gives CSVVAGGKTDTQYF.

This clonotype was counted ten times or more. V usage is TRBV28 and J usage is TRBJ1-4; possibly TRBD1 for D (6 bases). The CDR3 is 15 amino acids. Germline V gives CDR1 MDHEN, CDR2 SYDVKM. Trimming pared 7 bases from V and 4 bases from J, leaving 16 bases between. CDR3 sequence reads: CASTVTGHHNEKLFF. The CDR3 DNA sequence: TGTGCCAGCACCGTCACGGGACACCATAATGAAAAACTGTTTTTT.

This clonotype was found many times. J is TRBJ2-6 and V is TRBV7-6, with D unclear. The CDR3 runs to 18 residues. The germline gives CDR1 SGHVS, CDR2 FNYEAQ. The germline V and J ends were trimmed by 7 bases and 0 bases, with 19 bases remaining between them. This chain's CDR3 is CASTPRASLLSGANVLTF. The CDR3 DNA follows: TGTGCCAGCACCCCTCGGGCCAGCTTGCTCTCTGGGGCCAACGTCCTGACTTTC.

The chain links TRBV9 to TRBJ2-7, with 9 bases that match TRBD1. V gave up 5 bases and J gave up 2 bases; unmatched junction bases: 8. This CDR3 is 15 amino acids long. The germline V gene has CDR1 SGDLS and CDR2 YYNGEE. As DNA, the CDR3 is TGTGCCAGCAGTCTTACCGGGGACAGGGCCTACGAGCAGTACTTC. Its translation is CASSLTGDRAYEQYF.

The chain joins TRBV20-1 to TRBJ2-7, with TRBD1 identical over 9 bases. The CDR3 contains 13 residues. Germline V CDR1 and CDR2: DFQATT, SNEGSKA (reference sequence). V shed 5 bases and J 4 bases; nucleotides not matched to a gene: 6. This chain's CDR3 is CSASGTGPYEQYF. CDR3 nucleotides: TGCAGTGCTTCCGGGACAGGGCCTTACGAGCAGTACTTC.

This rearrangement joins TRBV27 to TRBJ2-7; maybe TRBD2 (5 bases). V lost 7 bases, J lost 5 bases, and 9 bases lay in between. Germline V CDR1 and CDR2: MNHEY, SMNVEV (reference sequence). The CDR3 sequence is 11 residues long. The CDR3 sequence: CASIYGDEQYF. The CDR3 DNA reads TGTGCCAGCATTTACGGGGACGAGCAGTACTTC.

This clonotype was counted only a few times. V is TRBV4-3 and J is TRBJ1-4; the match to TRBD1 covers 9 bases. The CDR3 totals 18 residues. With 1 base clipped from V and 7 bases from J, the junction kept 13 bases outside the gene matches. Germline assignment: CDR1 LGHNA and CDR2 YSLEER. The CDR3 reads CASSQGPGQGTGSEKLFF. In DNA, the CDR3 is TGCGCCAGCAGCCAAGGTCCGGGACAGGGTACGGGGAGTGAAAAACTGTTTTTT.

This clonotype appeared many times. The genes are TRBV7-2 and TRBJ2-7, with D perhaps TRBD2 (5 bases). V lost 1 base, J lost 3 bases, and 13 bases lay in between. Germline V gene data show CDR1 as SGHTA and CDR2 as FQGNSA. The CDR3 totals 15 residues. CDR3: CASSLVERMLYEQYF. The CDR3 nucleotides are TGTGCCAGCAGCTTAGTTGAGCGGATGCTCTACGAGCAGTACTTC.

This clonotype was found many times. The chain joins TRBV7-8 to TRBJ1-1; D uncertain. Per germline, CDR1 SGHVS and CDR2 FQNEAQ. The ends were cut back, 5 bases at V and 1 base at J, with 11 bases in the middle. The CDR3 runs 14 residues. CDR3: CASSPRGSNTEAFF. The DNA for the CDR3 is TGTGCCAGCAGCCCCCGGGGATCGAACACTGAAGCTTTCTTT.

This clonotype occurred many times. V gene TRBV12-3 or TRBV12-4 combines with J gene TRBJ1-1, with D maybe TRBD1 (5 bases). The V gene lost 3 bases and the J gene lost 2 bases, with 13 bases spanning the gap. The CDR3 covers 15 residues. Here the CDR3 DNA reads TGTGCCAGCAGTTTTCCAGGGTTTCAAAACACTGAAGCTTTCTTT. It yields the protein CASSFPGFQNTEAFF.

The chain is built from TRBV5-1 and TRBJ2-1, with 11 positions matching TRBD2. Germline V gene lookup returns CDR1 SGHRS and CDR2 YFSETQ. The V gene end was trimmed by 3 bases and the J gene end by 8 bases; junction bases not matched to a gene: 7. This CDR3 spans 15 amino acids. CDR3 sequence: CASSWFSGGADEQFF. The CDR3 DNA is TGCGCCAGCAGCTGGTTTAGCGGGGGGGCCGATGAGCAGTTCTTC.

A note on this clonotype: This is likely a read error, given that the CDR3 carries no conserved phenylalanine or tryptophan at its end. This rearrangement joins TRBV5-4 to TRBJ2-5, with D uncertain. Germline CDR1 and CDR2: SGHNT and YYREEE (reference sequence). This CDR3 is 11 amino acids long. Trimming cost V 2 bases and J 5 bases, with 4 bases left between them. CDR3 in amino acids: CASSFEETQYL. The CDR3, as DNA: TGTGCCAGCAGCTTTGAGGAGACCCAGTACTTA.

The table lists this clonotype with a few counts. The chain links TRBV6-8 to TRBJ1-1; D may be TRBD1 (5 bases). V dropped 3 bases and J dropped 1 base, with 12 bases sitting between them. The germline gives CDR1 MNHGY, CDR2 SAAAGT. The CDR3 sequence is 15 residues long. CDR3 residues: CASSYSHRRNTEAFF. CDR3 bases: TGTGCCAGCAGTTATTCGCACAGGAGGAACACTGAAGCTTTCTTT.

The rearrangement joins TRBV13 to TRBJ1-1; D call uncertain. Germline V lookup: CDR1 PRHDT, CDR2 FYEKMQ (reference sequence). Trimming removed 2 bases at V and 8 bases at J, with 15 bases between. There are 14 residues in the CDR3. CDR3 loop: CASSLISDEEEAFF. The CDR3 DNA follows: TGTGCCAGCAGCTTAATCTCGGACGAAGAAGAAGCTTTCTTT.

This clonotype was counted between two and nine times. J is TRBJ2-3 and V is TRBV5-6; TRBD2 agrees at 8 bases. Trimming removed 4 bases from V and 1 base from J; junction bases left unmatched: 2. Germline CDR1 and CDR2: SGHDT and YYEEEE. CDR3 length equals 14 residues. The CDR3 bases are TGTGCCAGCAGCAATAGCGGGGGCACAGATACGCAGTATTTT. Amino acid sequence: CASSNSGGTDTQYF.

The V gene is TRBV5-1, the J gene TRBJ1-1; no definite D call. V was trimmed by 0 bases and J by 1 base, leaving 10 bases between them. This CDR3 region has 15 residues. CDR1 is SGHRS, CDR2 YFSETQ, per germline. CDR3 region: CASSLDGSSNTEAFF. The CDR3 bases are TGCGCCAGCAGCTTGGATGGCAGTTCGAACACTGAAGCTTTCTTT.